The 17 T cell receptor beta chains below all came from one sample that was sequenced in a study of neoadjuvant nivolumab and ipilimumab in lung cancer. Assay: immunoSEQ multiplex PCR; the TCRdb copy retains only in-frame clones and omits some. The top ten hold approximately 5.1% of the sample, which has around 30,000 clones, more than 80% seen once. The specimen comprised tumor tissue, sampled after neoadjuvant nivolumab, alone or with ipilimumab, at or shortly before surgery. Receptors originate from an adult with non-small cell lung cancer.

This clone was observed once. V gene TRBV5-1 combines with J gene TRBJ2-1; D is unresolved. The germline V gene encodes CDR1 SGHRS and CDR2 YFSETQ. Trimming removed 2 bases at V and 10 bases at J, with 16 bases between. The CDR3 extends over 14 amino acids. As DNA, the CDR3 is TGCGCCAGCAGCTTATCTAACCCCTCCCGGGAGCAGTTCTTC. Its translation: CASSLSNPSREQFF.

The CDR3 sequence: CASSLERSFYQETQYF. The CDR3 region has the DNA TGCGCCAGCAGCTTGGAGAGATCATTTTACCAAGAGACCCAGTACTTC. The chain links TRBV5-1 to TRBJ2-5; D is ambiguous. The CDR3 length is 16 residues. Deletions cut 0 bases from V and 0 bases from J, with 12 bases between. CDR1 and CDR2 from the germline V gene are SGHRS and YFSETQ. Together with reference TRBV5-1 and TRBJ2-5, the CDR3 gives the full variable domain: KAGVTQTPRYLIKTRGQQVTLSCSPISGHRSVSWYQQTPGQGLQFLFEYFSETQRNKGNFPGRFSGRQFSNSRSEMNVSTLELGDSALYLCASSLERSFYQETQYFGPGTRLLVL.

The chain has TRBV7-2 and TRBJ1-2; 11 bases match TRBD1. The germline gives CDR1 SGHTA, CDR2 FQGNSA. The CDR3 extends over 16 amino acids. The J segment lost 8 bases and the V segment lost 5 bases, leaving 13 bases of the junction unmatched. CDR3 in amino acids: CASSAQRTGGGSGYTF. The DNA for the CDR3 is TGTGCCAGCAGCGCGCAGCGGACAGGGGGCGGTTCAGGCTACACCTTC.

The chain carries TRBV7-9 and TRBJ1-6; D is unclear. Between the trimmed V and J ends, which lost 5 bases and 10 bases, there was a span of 15 bases. From germline, CDR1 is SEHNR and CDR2 FQNEAQ (reference sequence). This CDR3 region has 14 residues. CDR3 sequence: CASSPPLGGSPLHF. DNA for the CDR3: TGTGCCAGCAGCCCGCCCCTGGGAGGATCACCCCTCCACTTT.

The chain is built from TRBV2 and TRBJ2-7; TRBD1 aligns across 7 bases. V shed 2 bases and J 4 bases; nucleotides not matched to a gene: 8. The germline CDR1 and CDR2 sequences are SNHLY and FYNNEI. This CDR3 region has 15 residues. The CDR3 DNA sequence: TGTGCCAGCAGTGAATATGAGACAGGGATTTACGAGCAGTACTTC. Amino acid sequence: CASSEYETGIYEQYF.

CDR3 nucleotide sequence: TGCGCCAGCAGCTTGCGTATGCGGGGGGGCAGTGGGTACAATGAGCAGTTCTTC. Translating it yields CASSLRMRGGSGYNEQFF. The chain carries TRBV5-1 and TRBJ2-1; 9 bases align to TRBD2. Germline values: CDR1 SGHRS, CDR2 YFSETQ. CDR3 size: 18 residues. Unmatched junction bases numbered 12, after V lost 1 base and J lost 4 bases.

This chain connects TRBV6-5 to TRBJ1-2, with 8 positions matching TRBD1. V was clipped by 2 bases and J by 2 bases; unmatched bases: 1. Per germline, CDR1 MNHEY and CDR2 SVGAGI. The CDR3 runs to 14 residues. The CDR3 spells CASSYGQGNYGYTF. The CDR3 DNA is TGTGCCAGCAGTTACGGACAGGGAAACTATGGCTACACCTTC.

The rearrangement links TRBV7-2 to TRBJ2-1; 8 nucleotides agree with TRBD2. Germline CDR1 and CDR2: SGHTA and FQGNSA. V was clipped by 5 bases and J by 5 bases; unmatched bases: 8. There are 15 residues in the CDR3. CDR3 bases: TGTGCCAGCAGCGAAAGCGGGAGCAAACACAATGAGCAGTTCTTC. It translates to CASSESGSKHNEQFF.

CDR3 bases: TGCGCCAGCAGCTCGGGGACAGAGGATAATTCACCCCTCCACTTT. The encoded protein is CASSSGTEDNSPLHF. The gene calls are TRBV5-1 and TRBJ1-6, with 7 nucleotides matching TRBD1. There are 15 residues in the CDR3. Germline V gives CDR1 SGHRS, CDR2 YFSETQ. The V segment lost 3 bases and the J segment 5 bases; nucleotides outside the gene matches: 5.

V usage is TRBV6-1 and J usage is TRBJ1-1; D possibly corresponds to TRBD1 (6 bases). The germline CDR1 and CDR2 sequences are MNHNS and SASEGT. Trimming took 4 bases from V and 1 from J, leaving 7 bases between them. The CDR3 sequence is 13 residues long. The CDR3 DNA follows: TGTGCCAGCAGTGGACAGGAGAACACTGAAGCTTTCTTT. It codes for CASSGQENTEAFF.

The chain has TRBV2 and TRBJ2-7; D uncertain. The CDR3 length is 12 residues. The V gene's germline CDR1 is SNHLY and CDR2 FYNNEI. V shed 4 bases and J shed 3 bases, with 7 bases lying between them. The CDR3 loop reads CASSGRFYEQYF. The CDR3 DNA reads TGTGCCAGCAGTGGACGGTTCTACGAGCAGTACTTC.

This clone is a singleton in its sample. The V gene is TRBV14, the J gene TRBJ2-7; D gene unclear. Germline V gene data show CDR1 as SGHDN and CDR2 as FVKESK. This CDR3 has 13 residues. Trimming took off 0 bases at V and 3 bases at J, with 6 bases between the two ends. CDR3 coding DNA: TGTGCCAGCAGCCAAGAATTGGGCTACGAGCAGTACTTC. Translated: CASSQELGYEQYF.

This chain uses TRBV15 with TRBJ2-7; 7 bases agree with TRBD2. Germline CDR1 LNHNV, CDR2 YYDKDF (reference sequence). The CDR3 has 14 residues. With 3 bases clipped from V and 0 bases from J, the junction kept 2 bases outside the gene matches. The CDR3 loop is CATSSGGSSYEQYF. The CDR3 region has the DNA TGTGCCACCAGCAGCGGCGGGAGCTCCTACGAGCAGTACTTC.

This chain connects TRBV7-9 to TRBJ2-5; TRBD2 is a possible D gene (6 bases). Germline V lookup: CDR1 SEHNR, CDR2 FQNEAQ (reference sequence). The CDR3 runs 13 residues. V lost 4 bases and J lost 8, with 14 bases in between. This CDR3 is CASSSPTGVTQYF. CDR3 nucleotide sequence: TGTGCCAGCAGCTCACCTACGGGGGTAACCCAGTACTTC.

The chain is built from TRBV6-6 and TRBJ1-5, with TRBD1 matching 8 bases. The CDR3 sequence is 12 residues long. Trimming took 7 bases from V and 6 from J; bases not matched to a gene: 2. Germline CDR1 MNHNY, CDR2 SVGAGI (reference sequence). The CDR3 reads CASTQGAQPQHF. The CDR3, as DNA: TGTGCCAGCACCCAGGGGGCTCAGCCCCAGCATTTT.

This clone was picked up a small number of times. The genes are TRBV6-5 and TRBJ1-1; unclear D gene. The CDR3 covers 15 residues. Germline V gives CDR1 MNHEY, CDR2 SVGAGI. Trimming stripped 0 bases from V and 8 bases from J, with 16 bases between. In DNA form, the CDR3 reads TGTGCCAGCAGTTACTCGAGCTCTATAGACCAAGAAGCTTTCTTT. As protein: CASSYSSSIDQEAFF.

The rearrangement uses TRBV27 and TRBJ1-1; weak D call: TRBD1 (5 bases). Germline V gives CDR1 MNHEY, CDR2 SMNVEV (reference sequence). V gave up 6 bases and J gave up 6 bases, with 20 bases separating them. This CDR3 is built from 15 residues. CDR3 in amino acids: CASSIDSRGGSEAFF. The CDR3 nucleotides read TGTGCCAGCAGCATCGACAGCCGTGGAGGCTCTGAAGCTTTCTTT.